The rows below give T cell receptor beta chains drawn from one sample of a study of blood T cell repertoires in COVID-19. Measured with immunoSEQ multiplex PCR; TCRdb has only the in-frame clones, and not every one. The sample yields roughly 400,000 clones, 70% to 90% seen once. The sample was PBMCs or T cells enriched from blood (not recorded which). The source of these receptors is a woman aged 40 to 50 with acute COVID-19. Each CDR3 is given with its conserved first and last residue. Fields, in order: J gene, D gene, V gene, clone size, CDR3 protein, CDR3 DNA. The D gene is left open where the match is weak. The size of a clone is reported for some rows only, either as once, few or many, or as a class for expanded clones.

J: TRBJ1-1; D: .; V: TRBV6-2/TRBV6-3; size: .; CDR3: CASSWTANTEAFF; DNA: TGTGCCAGCAGCTGGACAGCCAACACTGAAGCTTTCTTT
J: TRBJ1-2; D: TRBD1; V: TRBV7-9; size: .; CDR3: CASSLSDRDPPNYGYTF; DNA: TGTGCCAGCAGCTTATCGGACAGGGATCCCCCTAACTATGGCTACACCTTC
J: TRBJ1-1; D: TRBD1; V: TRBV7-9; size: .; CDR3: CASSLGTGDRGKAFF; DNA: TGTGCCAGCAGCTTAGGTACAGGGGACAGGGGCAAGGCTTTCTTT
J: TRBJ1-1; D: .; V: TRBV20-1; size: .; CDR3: CSAGGAFF; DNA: TGCAGTGCTGGGGGCGCTTTCTTT
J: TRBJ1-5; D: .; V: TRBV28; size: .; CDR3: CASSLLRDGNQPQHF; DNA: TGTGCCAGCAGTTTACTCAGGGATGGAAATCAGCCCCAGCATTTT
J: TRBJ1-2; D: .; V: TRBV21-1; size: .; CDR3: CASSKVGQGASGYTF; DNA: .
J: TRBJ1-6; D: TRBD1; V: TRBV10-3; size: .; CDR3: CATGETGSDSPLHF; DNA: TGTGCCACCGGCGAGACAGGGTCGGATTCACCCCTCCACTTT
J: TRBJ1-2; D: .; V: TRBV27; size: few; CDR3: CASSFLARESGVGYTF; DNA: TGTGCCAGCAGTTTTTTGGCCCGAGAATCGGGAGTCGGCTACACCTTC
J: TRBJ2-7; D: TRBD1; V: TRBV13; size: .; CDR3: CASSSGTGPTYEQYF; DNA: TGTGCCAGCAGCTCAGGGACAGGCCCAACCTACGAGCAGTACTTC
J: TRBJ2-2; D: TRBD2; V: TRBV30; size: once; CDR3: CAWSKGLAGTGELFF; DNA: TGTGCCTGGAGCAAGGGACTAGCGGGAACCGGGGAGCTGTTTTTT
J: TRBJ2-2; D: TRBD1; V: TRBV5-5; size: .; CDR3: CASSLNPVGGAGTGELFF; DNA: TGTGCCAGCAGCTTGAATCCGGTAGGGGGCGCTGGGACCGGGGAGCTGTTTTTT
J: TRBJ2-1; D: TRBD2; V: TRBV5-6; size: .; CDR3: CASSLDSGGSYNEQFF; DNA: TGTGCCAGCAGCTTGGATAGCGGGGGCTCCTACAATGAGCAGTTCTTC
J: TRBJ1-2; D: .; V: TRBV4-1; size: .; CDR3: CASSLRTANYGYTF; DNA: TGCGCCAGCAGCCTCCGGACAGCTAACTATGGCTACACCTTC